This T cell receptor beta chain was obtained from a study of T cell responses to AZD1222 COVID-19 vaccine. Sequencing was performed with immunoSEQ multiplex PCR; in TCRdb, only in-frame clones are kept and a portion is missing. The sample includes approximately 61,000 clones, 81% of them seen just once. This clone has a handful of counts. Other DNA sequences from this sample encode an identical CDR3 as well. From germline, CDR1 is SGHTA and CDR2 FQGTGA. V lost 5 bases and J lost 0, with 9 bases in between. The CDR3 is 14 amino acids. This TCR came from an adult who received the AZD1222 COVID-19 vaccine. Sequenced material: peripheral blood, taken 28 days after the second AZD1222 dose. The chain uses TRBV7-3 and TRBJ2-3, with D possibly being TRBD1 (6 bases). The CDR3 bases are TGTGCCAGCAGCCCTGGACAGAGCACAGATACGCAGTATTTT. This translates into CASSPGQSTDTQYF. The full variable domain, rest sourced from reference TRBV7-3 and TRBJ2-3, is GAGVSQTPSNKVTEKGKYVELRCDPISGHTALYWYRQSLGQGPEFLIYFQGTGAADDSGLPNDRFFAVRPEGSVSTLKIQRTERGDSAVYLCASSPGQSTDTQYFGPGTRLTVL.